The 10 T cell receptor beta chains given below trace back to one sample, sequenced in a study of T-cell memory formation after mild COVID-19. TCRdb recomputed calls from the 5' RACE reads with MiXCR, one row per CDR3 protein. The sample has 70,000 to 100,000 distinct CDR3 sequences, about 16% seen once. The material sequenced was PBMCs or a T cell subset sorted from them (not recorded which). The receptors were sampled from a man younger than 30 who had mild COVID-19 (a few samples of this study predate the infection). Cell type and time point are not known.

This clonotype was counted a few times. The gene calls are TRBV6-6 and TRBJ1-2; 8 bases fit TRBD1. V lost 2 bases, J lost 8 bases, and 10 bases stayed unmatched. The CDR3 is 15 residues long. Germline V gives CDR1 MNHNY, CDR2 SVGAGI (reference sequence). CDR3 coding DNA: TGTGCCAGCAGTTACCAGAGACAGGGGAAAGAGGGCTACACCTTC. It translates to CASSYQRQGKEGYTF.

The rearrangement uses TRBV18 and TRBJ2-2; possibly TRBD1 for D (6 bases). Germline CDR1 KGHSH, CDR2 LQKENI. CDR3 length: 16 residues. V lost 6 bases, J lost 6 bases, and 20 bases lay in between. The chain's CDR3 is CASSPARTVYAGELFF. DNA for the CDR3: TGTGCCAGCTCTCCAGCCCGGACAGTTTATGCCGGGGAGCTGTTTTTT.

This clonotype was counted a single time. Being one base from a much bigger clone, this may be a read error. The CDR3 end shows no conserved phenylalanine or tryptophan, and so a read error is likely. This sequence joins TRBV7-2 and TRBJ1-1; no reliable D call. Germline lookup yields CDR1 SGHTA and CDR2 FQGNSA. The CDR3 has 14 residues. Trimming removed 5 bases from V and 1 base from J, with 11 bases in between. The CDR3 region is CASSPRLSNTEAFL. DNA of the CDR3: TGTGCCAGCAGCCCCAGGCTGTCGAACACTGAAGCTTTCCTT.

V usage is TRBV6-5 and J usage is TRBJ1-1; the D is unclear. The CDR3 is 13 residues long. Trimming removed 6 bases at V and 2 bases at J, with 10 bases between. Germline V lookup: CDR1 MNHEY, CDR2 SVGAGI. As DNA, the CDR3 is TGTGCCAGCAGCCGGACGGGTAACACTGAAGCTTTCTTT. As protein: CASSRTGNTEAFF.

The chain carries TRBV6-2 or TRBV6-3 and TRBJ1-1; TRBD1 agrees at 7 bases. The length of the CDR3 is 13 residues. Trimming took 8 bases from V and 4 from J; bases not matched to a gene: 7. Germline V CDR1 and CDR2: MNHEY, SVGEGT. Here the CDR3 reads CASALQGLTEAFF. The CDR3 DNA is TGTGCCAGCGCTTTACAGGGGCTCACTGAAGCTTTCTTT.

This clonotype was seen only a few times. V is TRBV5-6 and J is TRBJ2-7; D remains unclear. The CDR3 has 12 residues. The V gene lost 1 base and the J gene lost 4 bases, with 6 bases spanning the gap. Per germline, CDR1 SGHDT and CDR2 YYEEEE. CDR3 region: CASSLSAYEQYF. The CDR3 DNA follows: TGTGCCAGCAGCTTGTCTGCGTACGAGCAGTACTTC.

In this sample, this clonotype turned up many times. The CDR3 spells CASSPSYLQESYEQYV. The CDR3 DNA reads TGTGCCAGCAGCCCGAGCTATTTACAGGAATCCTACGAGCAGTACGTC. The J gene is TRBJ2-7, the V gene TRBV7-8, with a possible D match to TRBD1 (5 bases). The CDR3 totals 16 residues. From germline, CDR1 is SGHVS and CDR2 FQNEAQ. The V gene lost 5 bases and the J gene lost 1 base, with 18 bases spanning the gap.

This sequence joins TRBV4-3 and TRBJ1-2, with TRBD1 identical over 7 bases. Trimming cost V 2 bases and J 5 bases; bases outside gene matches: 5. Germline V gene sequence: CDR1 LGHNA, CDR2 YSLEER. This CDR3 contains 14 residues. This CDR3 reads CASSQNAGGYGYTF. Here the CDR3 DNA reads TGCGCCAGCAGCCAAAATGCAGGGGGATATGGCTACACCTTC.

This clonotype has more than one count but fewer than ten. V is TRBV7-9 and J is TRBJ2-5; maybe TRBD2 (5 bases). The V end lost 5 bases, the J end lost 0 bases, and 16 bases lay between the germline ends. CDR1 is SEHNR and CDR2 is FQNEAQ in the germline V gene (reference sequence). There are 16 residues in the CDR3. CDR3 sequence reads: CASSEGSTKYQETQYF. The DNA for the CDR3 is TGTGCCAGCAGCGAGGGTTCGACCAAGTACCAAGAGACCCAGTACTTC.

The genes are TRBV6-5 and TRBJ2-5; the D gene is possibly TRBD2 (5 bases). This CDR3 is 13 amino acids long. CDR1 and CDR2 from the germline V gene are MNHEY and SVGAGI. The V gene lost 8 bases and the J gene lost 1 base, with 11 bases spanning the gap. The CDR3 region has the DNA TGTGCCAGCCGGGATCCCCTCCAAGAGACCCAGTACTTC. Protein product: CASRDPLQETQYF.